The 32 T cell receptor beta chains below come from one sample, sequenced in a study of T-cell memory formation after mild COVID-19. TCRdb called the 5' RACE reads again in MiXCR, with one record for every CDR3 protein. The table lists around 160,000 distinct CDR3 sequences, more than 9% of them singletons. The sample taken for sequencing was PBMCs or a T cell subset sorted from them (not recorded which). The receptors derive from a man between 18 and 35 years old who had mild COVID-19 (a few samples of this study predate the infection). Cell type and time point are not known.

This clonotype occurred a few times. This chain connects TRBV3-1 to TRBJ1-1, with a tentative D call TRBD1 (5 bases). V was shortened by 1 base and J by 10 bases, with 10 bases between the two germline ends. The CDR3 contains 12 residues. Germline V gene data show CDR1 as LGHDT and CDR2 as YNNKEL (reference sequence). CDR3 nucleotides: TGTGCCAGCAGCCAAGGTGACGGGGGAGCTTTCTTT. It encodes CASSQGDGGAFF.

This clonotype has at least ten counts. V is TRBV18 and J is TRBJ2-3, with D perhaps being TRBD1 or TRBD2 (5 bases each). Germline lookup yields CDR1 KGHSH and CDR2 LQKENI. V lost 3 bases and J 4 bases, leaving 14 bases between the germline ends. CDR3 size: 15 residues. The CDR3 loop reads CASSPPRGGADTQYF. Here the CDR3 DNA reads TGTGCCAGCTCACCCCCACGGGGCGGAGCAGATACGCAGTATTTT.

This clonotype was observed a handful of times. This chain links TRBV5-1 with TRBJ2-7; D is ambiguous. V lost 0 bases and J lost 7, with 14 bases in between. The CDR3 covers 14 residues. From germline, CDR1 is SGHRS and CDR2 YFSETQ. CDR3 nucleotide sequence: TGCGCCAGCAGCTTGGCCGACGTGCTTGGGGAGCAGTACTTC. It translates to CASSLADVLGEQYF. The variable domain in full, with the rest retrieved from reference TRBV5-1 and TRBJ2-7, is KAGVTQTPRYLIKTRGQQVTLSCSPISGHRSVSWYQQTPGQGLQFLFEYFSETQRNKGNFPGRFSGRQFSNSRSEMNVSTLELGDSALYLCASSLADVLGEQYFGPGTRLTVT.

The V call is TRBV18, the J call TRBJ2-7; either TRBD1 or TRBD2 may supply D (5 bases each). The length of the CDR3 is 15 residues. V dropped 3 bases and J dropped 3 bases, with 15 bases sitting between them. Per the germline V gene, CDR1 is KGHSH and CDR2 is LQKENI. CDR3 amino acids: CASSPGPIRDYEQYF. CDR3 sequence (DNA): TGTGCCAGCTCACCGGGACCAATTAGGGACTACGAGCAGTACTTC.

This clonotype appeared a few times. The V gene is TRBV25-1, the J gene TRBJ2-5, with 8 bases identical to TRBD1. The trim removed 3 bases at V and 1 base at J, leaving 7 bases unmatched. This CDR3 has 16 amino acids. CDR1 MGHDK and CDR2 SYGVNS come from the germline V gene. Here the CDR3 reads CASSESPGQAQETQYF. The CDR3 coding sequence is TGTGCCAGCAGTGAGAGTCCGGGACAGGCCCAAGAGACCCAGTACTTC. Full variable domain (missing parts from reference TRBV25-1 and TRBJ2-5): EADIYQTPRYLVIGTGKKITLECSQTMGHDKMYWYQQDPGMELHLIHYSYGVNSTEKGDLSSESTVSRIRTEHFPLTLESARPSHTSQYLCASSESPGQAQETQYFGPGTRLLVL.

This clonotype appeared many times. The chain couples TRBV12-3 or TRBV12-4 to TRBJ2-1; 7 bases map to TRBD1. The CDR3 totals 16 residues. V dropped 5 bases and J dropped 0; count of bases not matched to a gene: 7. In DNA form, the CDR3 reads TGTGCCAGCAGTCGGAGACAGGGTAGCTCCTACAATGAGCAGTTCTTC. Its translation: CASSRRQGSSYNEQFF.

This clonotype turned up a few times. CDR3 bases: TGTGCCAGCAGCTCGCCGGGTCAGGGGGTCTACGAGCAGTACTTC. It codes for CASSSPGQGVYEQYF. This sequence joins TRBV7-8 and TRBJ2-7, with 7 bases matching TRBD1. This CDR3 has 15 residues. Germline lookup yields CDR1 SGHVS and CDR2 FQNEAQ. V lost 4 bases, J lost 3 bases, and 9 bases stayed unmatched.

This clonotype was found many times. The genes are TRBV7-2 and TRBJ1-4, with D unclear. Germline CDR1 SGHTA, CDR2 FQGNSA. V lost 2 bases, J lost 5 bases, and 15 bases lay in between. This CDR3 comprises 16 residues. The CDR3 DNA sequence: TGTGCCAGCAGCTTATCCGGGCAGGTTCGAAATGAAAAACTGTTTTTT. Its protein is CASSLSGQVRNEKLFF.

This chain links TRBV28 with TRBJ2-6; no firm D call. V gave up 6 bases and J gave up 0 bases, with 3 bases separating them. CDR3 size: 13 residues. The germline V gene encodes CDR1 MDHEN and CDR2 SYDVKM. The CDR3 DNA sequence: TGTGCCAGCAGACGCTCTGGGGCCAACGTCCTGACTTTC. Amino acid sequence: CASRRSGANVLTF.

The chain carries TRBV4-2 and TRBJ2-5, with D uncertain. This CDR3 contains 13 residues. Trimming removed 0 bases from V and 7 bases from J, with 9 bases in between. Germline CDR1 is LGHNA and CDR2 is YNFKEQ. CDR3 sequence: CASSQELLVTQYF. In DNA form, the CDR3 reads TGTGCCAGCAGCCAAGAGTTGTTGGTGACCCAGTACTTC.

This clonotype was detected a few times. This chain connects TRBV19 to TRBJ1-2; 9 nucleotides align to TRBD1. J was trimmed by 4 bases and V by 8 bases; bases with no gene match: 14. The CDR3 has 16 amino acids. Germline values: CDR1 LNHDA, CDR2 SQIVND (reference sequence). CDR3 in amino acids: CASLRDREGNAYGYTF. As DNA, the CDR3 is TGTGCCAGTCTCCGGGACAGGGAAGGAAATGCCTATGGCTACACCTTC. Filled out from reference TRBV19 and TRBJ1-2, the complete variable domain reads DGGITQSPKYLFRKEGQNVTLSCEQNLNHDAMYWYRQDPGQGLRLIYYSQIVNDFQKGDIAEGYSVSREKKESFPLTVTSAQKNPTAFYLCASLRDREGNAYGYTFGSGTRLTVV.

V and J are TRBV4-1 and TRBJ2-5; D is possibly TRBD1 or TRBD2 (6 bases each). Germline lookup yields CDR1 MGHRA and CDR2 YSYEKL. Trimming cost V 2 bases and J 7 bases, with 17 bases left between them. There are 15 residues in the CDR3. Here the CDR3 DNA reads TGCGCCAGCAGCCAACCGCGTAGCGGAGGGGGGACCCAGTACTTC. This translates into CASSQPRSGGGTQYF.

J is TRBJ2-1 and V is TRBV4-1; 8 nucleotides align to TRBD2. The germline V gene encodes CDR1 MGHRA and CDR2 YSYEKL. This CDR3 has 15 residues. V shed 1 base and J 7 bases; nucleotides not matched to a gene: 6. The chain's CDR3 is CASSQGTSGSNEQFF. The CDR3 DNA follows: TGCGCCAGCAGCCAAGGTACTAGCGGTAGTAATGAGCAGTTCTTC.

This clonotype was detected a few times. The chain is built from TRBV12-3 or TRBV12-4 and TRBJ1-6; D possibly corresponds to TRBD1 (6 bases). This CDR3 has 14 amino acids. V dropped 8 bases and J dropped 9 bases, with 17 bases sitting between them. The CDR3 loop reads CASGATGLGSPLHF. The CDR3 DNA sequence: TGTGCCAGCGGCGCCACAGGGCTTGGTTCACCCCTCCACTTT.

The chain combines TRBV5-1 with TRBJ1-1, with D possibly TRBD1 on 5 matching bases. The germline V gene encodes CDR1 SGHRS and CDR2 YFSETQ. The CDR3 contains 13 residues. Trimming took 4 bases from V and 1 from J, leaving 8 bases between them. The CDR3 sequence: CASSADKNTEAFF. CDR3 nucleotides: TGCGCCAGCAGCGCGGACAAGAACACTGAAGCTTTCTTT.

The chain joins TRBV7-3 to TRBJ2-3; 10 positions match TRBD2. V trimming: 5 bases; J trimming: 0 bases; junction bases outside the gene matches: 5. Germline-derived CDR1 and CDR2 are SGHTA and FQGTGA. CDR3 size: 16 residues. CDR3 sequence: CASSLLAGASTDTQYF. The CDR3 region has the DNA TGTGCCAGCAGCCTCCTAGCGGGGGCTAGCACAGATACGCAGTATTTT.

The J gene is TRBJ2-7, the V gene TRBV6-2 or TRBV6-3, with 11 bases lining up with TRBD1. Per germline, CDR1 MNHEY and CDR2 SVGEGT. V trimming: 5 bases; J trimming: 3 bases; junction bases outside the gene matches: 6. The CDR3 sequence is 15 residues long. The CDR3 DNA follows: TGTGCCAGCAGTCGACCCGGGACAGGGGGCTACGAGCAGTACTTC. It codes for CASSRPGTGGYEQYF.

The rearrangement uses TRBV5-1 and TRBJ1-1; D remains unclear. Germline loops: CDR1 SGHRS, CDR2 YFSETQ. V gave up 4 bases and J gave up 2 bases, with 12 bases separating them. The CDR3 is 14 residues long. The CDR3 DNA sequence: TGCGCCAGCAGCGGTGGGTCGGGAAACACTGAAGCTTTCTTT. Its translation is CASSGGSGNTEAFF.

This clonotype was recorded a few times. V and J are TRBV4-3 and TRBJ1-4; 8 positions match TRBD1. Germline V gene data show CDR1 as LGHNA and CDR2 as YSLEER. This CDR3 is built from 16 residues. The V segment lost 3 bases and the J segment 10 bases; nucleotides outside the gene matches: 13. The DNA for the CDR3 is TGCGCCAGCAGCCAGGCTTACGGGCAGGGGGCAGGAAAACTGTTTTTT. Amino acids: CASSQAYGQGAGKLFF.

The table lists this clonotype with a count of one. This chain joins TRBV6-1 and TRBJ1-1; the D gene is possibly TRBD1 (6 bases). CDR1 MNHNS and CDR2 SASEGT come from the germline V gene. This CDR3 is 12 amino acids long. The V end was cut by 1 base, the J end by 11 bases, with 11 bases between. Written as DNA, the CDR3 is TGTGCCAGCAGTGAAGTGGGGGCGATGGCTTTCTTT. Encoded protein: CASSEVGAMAFF.

This chain links TRBV5-5 with TRBJ2-5; TRBD1 matches at 7 bases. The V gene's germline CDR1 is SGHKS and CDR2 YYEKEE (reference sequence). Trimming at V came to 3 bases and at J to 7 bases, leaving 12 bases not matched to a gene. The CDR3 contains 15 residues. The chain's CDR3 is CASSSGTATSGTQYF. In nucleotides, the CDR3 is TGTGCCAGCAGCTCCGGGACAGCCACGTCGGGGACCCAGTACTTC.

This clonotype was seen a few times. The rearrangement joins TRBV12-3 or TRBV12-4 to TRBJ2-7; D call uncertain. V was trimmed by 2 bases and J by 1 base, leaving 9 bases between them. The CDR3 is 14 residues long. This CDR3 is CASSLIGASYEQYF. The CDR3 nucleotides are TGTGCCAGCAGTTTAATTGGAGCATCCTACGAGCAGTACTTC.

V usage is TRBV20-1 and J usage is TRBJ2-5; the D gene is possibly TRBD2 (5 bases). Deletions cut 0 bases from V and 14 bases from J, with 13 bases between. Germline CDR1 reads DFQATT; CDR2 reads SNEGSKA (reference sequence). The CDR3 runs to 11 residues. As DNA, the CDR3 is TGCAGTGCTAGAGATCAGCGGCTAGCTTACTTC. Protein: CSARDQRLAYF.

This clonotype came up many times. The chain is built from TRBV6-5 and TRBJ2-7, with D tentatively TRBD1 (5 bases). V shed 4 bases and J shed 5 bases, with 15 bases lying between them. Per the germline V gene, CDR1 is MNHEY and CDR2 is SVGAGI. The CDR3 extends over 14 amino acids. The CDR3 bases are TGTGCCAGCAGTTTTGGGCAGGGTGACAACGAGCAGTACTTC. Encoded protein: CASSFGQGDNEQYF.

V gene TRBV14 combines with J gene TRBJ2-1; D could derive from TRBD1 or TRBD2 (5 bases each). CDR1 SGHDN and CDR2 FVKESK come from the germline V gene. The CDR3 consists of 16 residues. The ends were cut back, 0 bases at V and 5 bases at J, with 14 bases in the middle. The CDR3: CASSQDIGAGNNEQFF. For the CDR3, the DNA is TGTGCCAGCAGCCAAGATATCGGGGCAGGGAACAATGAGCAGTTCTTC.

V and J are TRBV20-1 and TRBJ2-5, with D unclear. Trimming removed 1 base at V and 7 bases at J, with 10 bases between. CDR1 DFQATT and CDR2 SNEGSKA come from the germline V gene (reference sequence). This CDR3 is built from 12 residues. The CDR3 loop is CSARGDSSTQYF. CDR3 nucleotides: TGCAGTGCTAGAGGCGACTCCTCGACCCAGTACTTC.

This clonotype occurred many times. CDR3 bases: TGCGCCAGCAGCTCCGGGACGGGTAGCAATCAGCCCCAGCATTTT. As protein: CASSSGTGSNQPQHF. This chain connects TRBV5-1 to TRBJ1-5; tentative D call: TRBD1 (5 bases). CDR3 size: 15 residues. The V end was cut by 3 bases, the J end by 0 bases, with 10 bases between. In germline, CDR1 is SGHRS, CDR2 YFSETQ.

The chain couples TRBV6-5 to TRBJ1-2; 7 positions agree with TRBD1. The CDR3 consists of 18 residues. Germline assignment: CDR1 MNHEY and CDR2 SVGAGI. Trimming cost V 0 bases and J 4 bases; bases outside gene matches: 14. CDR3 residues: CASSYSRITGTVIYGYTF. CDR3 nucleotide sequence: TGTGCCAGCAGTTACTCTCGCATCACCGGGACAGTAATCTATGGCTACACCTTC.

The chain links TRBV5-1 to TRBJ2-1; 9 bases match TRBD1. Germline values: CDR1 SGHRS, CDR2 YFSETQ. With 0 bases clipped from V and 9 bases from J, the junction kept 13 bases outside the gene matches. This CDR3 comprises 17 residues. For the CDR3, the DNA is TGCGCCAGCAGCTTGGGGATCTCGGGACAGGGTGGTGGTGAGCAGTTCTTC. Translated: CASSLGISGQGGGEQFF.

The CDR3 here is CASSLGLAGVRVDTQYF. CDR3 sequence (DNA): TGCGCCAGCAGCTTGGGACTAGCGGGGGTTCGTGTAGATACGCAGTATTTT. The chain combines TRBV5-1 with TRBJ2-3, with 12 bases lining up with TRBD2. With 0 bases clipped from V and 5 bases from J, the junction kept 7 bases outside the gene matches. The germline V gene has CDR1 SGHRS and CDR2 YFSETQ. This CDR3 region has 17 residues.

Only a few counts were recorded for this clonotype. The V call is TRBV11-3, the J call TRBJ2-3; TRBD2 matches at 11 bases. With V trimmed by 1 base and J by 3 bases, 6 bases remained unmatched. This CDR3 has 17 residues. Germline CDR1 reads SGHNT; CDR2 reads YENEEA. This CDR3 reads CASSLGTSSGGTDTQYF. CDR3 DNA: TGTGCCAGCAGCTTAGGGACGTCTAGCGGGGGGACAGATACGCAGTATTTT. The variable domain in full, with the rest retrieved from reference TRBV11-3 and TRBJ2-3, is EAGVVQSPRYKIIEKKQPVAFWCNPISGHNTLYWYLQNLGQGPELLIRYENEEAVDDSQLPKDRFSAERLKGVDSTLKIQPAELGDSAVYLCASSLGTSSGGTDTQYFGPGTRLTVL.

For the CDR3, the DNA is TGTGCCAGCAGCGTAGTAGGCACCCAAGAGACCCAGTACTTC. Amino acid sequence: CASSVVGTQETQYF. The rearrangement joins TRBV9 to TRBJ2-5; unclear D gene. V was cut by 0 bases and J by 1 base, with 7 bases left in between. The CDR3 extends over 14 amino acids. Germline CDR1 SGDLS, CDR2 YYNGEE.